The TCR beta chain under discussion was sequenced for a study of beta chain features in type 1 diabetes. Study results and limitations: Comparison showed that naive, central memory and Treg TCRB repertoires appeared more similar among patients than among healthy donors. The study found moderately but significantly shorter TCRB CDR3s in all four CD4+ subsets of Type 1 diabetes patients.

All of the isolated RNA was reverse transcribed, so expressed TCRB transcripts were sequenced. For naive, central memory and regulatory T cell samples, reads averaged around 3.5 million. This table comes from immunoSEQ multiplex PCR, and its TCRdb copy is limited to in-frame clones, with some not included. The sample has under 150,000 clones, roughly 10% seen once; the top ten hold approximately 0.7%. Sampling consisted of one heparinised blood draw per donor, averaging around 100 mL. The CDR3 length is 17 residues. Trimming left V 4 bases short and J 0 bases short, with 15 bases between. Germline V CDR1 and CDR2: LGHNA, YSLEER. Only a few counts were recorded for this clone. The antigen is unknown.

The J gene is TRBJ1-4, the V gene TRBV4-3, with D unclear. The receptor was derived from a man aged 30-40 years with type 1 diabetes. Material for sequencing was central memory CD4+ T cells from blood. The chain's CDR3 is CASSPSGIPATNEKLFF. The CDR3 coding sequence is TGCGCCAGCAGCCCATCGGGGATTCCTGCAACTAATGAAAAACTGTTTTTT.